Below, 24 T cell receptor beta chains from the same sample are listed, as sequenced in a study of cytomegalovirus exposure and HLA in healthy donors. The PCR made use of 60 Vbeta and 13 Jbeta primers. TCRdb keeps only in-frame clones here, not all; method: immunoSEQ multiplex PCR. This repertoire shows 150,000 to 200,000 clones, under 90% found once; its top ten account for less than 2%. Material for sequencing was PBMCs. The receptors were gathered from a male donor in good health and CMV-seronegative.

This clone has more than one count but fewer than ten. The chain uses TRBV15 and TRBJ2-5; D is perhaps TRBD1 (5 bases). There are 15 residues in the CDR3. Germline values: CDR1 LNHNV, CDR2 YYDKDF (reference sequence). The V and J ends lost 0 bases and 0 bases respectively, with 8 bases between them. The CDR3 nucleotides are TGTGCCACCAGCAGAGATCCAGGGTACCAAGAGACCCAGTACTTC. Encoded protein: CATSRDPGYQETQYF.

The chain combines TRBV28 with TRBJ1-1, with 10 bases that match TRBD1. V shed 8 bases and J 1 base; nucleotides not matched to a gene: 10. Germline V lookup: CDR1 MDHEN, CDR2 SYDVKM. The CDR3 covers 16 residues. As DNA, the CDR3 is TGTGCCAGCCTATCGGGGACAGGGGTTCGGAACACTGAAGCTTTCTTT. Its protein is CASLSGTGVRNTEAFF. The full variable domain, rest sourced from reference TRBV28 and TRBJ1-1, is DVKVTQSSRYLVKRTGEKVFLECVQDMDHENMFWYRQDPGLGLRLIYFSYDVKMKEKGDIPEGYSVSREKKERFSLILESASTNQTSMYLCASLSGTGVRNTEAFFGQGTRLTVV.

The chain employs TRBV6-5 and TRBJ2-3; weak D call: TRBD1 (5 bases). The CDR3 is 14 residues long. CDR1 and CDR2 (germline): MNHEY, SVGAGI. V was shortened by 0 bases and J by 4 bases, with 8 bases between the two germline ends. The CDR3 sequence: CASSYSTAADTQYF. In DNA form, the CDR3 reads TGTGCCAGCAGTTACTCGACAGCTGCAGATACGCAGTATTTT.

This clone has a handful of counts. This sequence joins TRBV5-6 and TRBJ2-5, with 9 bases identical to TRBD1. The CDR3 is 17 residues long. J was trimmed by 1 base and V by 4 bases; bases with no gene match: 11. Per the germline V gene, CDR1 is SGHDT and CDR2 is YYEEEE. This CDR3 is CASSDLATGQGQETQYF. Here the CDR3 DNA reads TGTGCCAGCAGCGACCTGGCGACGGGACAGGGCCAAGAGACCCAGTACTTC.

The chain employs TRBV7-8 and TRBJ2-7, with 16 bases lining up with TRBD2. CDR3 length equals 15 residues. The germline gives CDR1 SGHVS, CDR2 FQNEAQ. The V gene end was trimmed by 5 bases and the J gene end by 9 bases; junction bases not matched to a gene: 7. Here the CDR3 DNA reads TGTGCCAGCAGCCCGGGGACTAGCGGGAGGGCGTGGCAGTACTTC. Translated: CASSPGTSGRAWQYF.

The CDR3 is CASSPPNSPLHF. CDR3 coding DNA: TGTGCCAGTAGTCCTCCGAATTCACCCCTCCACTTT. J is TRBJ1-6 and V is TRBV19; D unclear. There are 12 residues in the CDR3. V lost 5 bases and J lost 7, with 6 bases in between. Germline loops: CDR1 LNHDA, CDR2 SQIVND (reference sequence).

The chain carries TRBV9 and TRBJ2-1; D possibly corresponds to TRBD1 (5 bases). The CDR3 totals 16 residues. The germline V gene has CDR1 SGDLS and CDR2 YYNGEE. V was shortened by 0 bases and J by 4 bases, with 14 bases between the two germline ends. The CDR3 DNA sequence: TGTGCCAGCAGCGTAGTTGCGACAGTTCAGTACAATGAGCAGTTCTTC. This encodes CASSVVATVQYNEQFF.

This chain uses TRBV5-1 with TRBJ2-5, with 7 nucleotides matching TRBD2. With the DNA end fitting TRBJ2-7 better, the J assignment may be wrong. The germline V gene encodes CDR1 SGHRS and CDR2 YFSETQ. The CDR3 loop spans 15 amino acids. The CDR3 sequence: CASSLVGTNGYEQYF. The DNA for the CDR3 is TGCGCCAGCAGCTTGGTCGGGACTAACGGATACGAGCAGTACTTC.

V and J are TRBV20-1 and TRBJ1-2; D remains unclear. The CDR3 length is 11 residues. Germline CDR1 and CDR2: DFQATT and SNEGSKA (reference sequence). The V and J ends lost 4 bases and 8 bases respectively, with 11 bases between them. Here the CDR3 DNA reads TGCAGTGCTAAGGCAGGTTCAGGCTACACCTTC. This translates into CSAKAGSGYTF.

This chain joins TRBV9 and TRBJ2-2; no clear D gene. There are 13 residues in the CDR3. Germline V CDR1 and CDR2: SGDLS, YYNGEE. Trimming left V 0 bases short and J 5 bases short, with 5 bases between. Written as DNA, the CDR3 is TGTGCCAGCAGCGTAGCCGTAACCGGGGAGCTGTTTTTT. This codes for CASSVAVTGELFF.

The rearrangement links TRBV29-1 to TRBJ1-2; TRBD1 matches 9 bases. Germline trimming cut 6 bases from V and 0 bases from J; bases unmatched to any gene: 5. CDR3 length: 14 residues. The V gene's germline CDR1 is SQVTM and CDR2 ANQGSEA. This chain's CDR3 is CSVRTGVSNYGYTF. In DNA, the CDR3 is TGCAGCGTGCGGACAGGGGTTTCTAACTATGGCTACACCTTC.

CDR3 residues: CASSVAATSSYEQYF. The CDR3, as DNA: TGTGCCAGCAGCGTAGCGGCGACTAGCTCCTACGAGCAGTACTTC. The chain carries TRBV9 and TRBJ2-7, with a weak D call TRBD2 (6 bases). This CDR3 has 15 amino acids. Germline CDR1 is SGDLS and CDR2 is YYNGEE. Trimming pared 0 bases from V and 0 bases from J, leaving 10 bases between.

V gene TRBV11-3 combines with J gene TRBJ1-3, with D uncertain. The CDR3 extends over 15 amino acids. CDR1 is SGHNT, CDR2 YENEEA, per germline. Trimming pared 0 bases from V and 4 bases from J, leaving 10 bases between. The CDR3 nucleotides are TGTGCCAGCAGCTTAGATGCGGGAGCAGGAAACACCATATATTTT. This sequence encodes CASSLDAGAGNTIYF.

V usage is TRBV2 and J usage is TRBJ1-6; tentatively, D is TRBD1 (5 bases). CDR1 is SNHLY and CDR2 is FYNNEI in the germline V gene. V was cut by 6 bases and J by 9 bases, with 18 bases left in between. This CDR3 has 15 residues. CDR3 residues: CASSPGETLGSPLHF. The CDR3 DNA reads as TGTGCCAGCAGCCCGGGGGAGACGTTGGGTTCACCCCTCCACTTT.

This sequence joins TRBV12-5 and TRBJ2-3; 8 bases line up with TRBD2. V was pared by 6 bases and J by 2 bases, with 16 bases of the junction left unmatched. This CDR3 has 18 residues. CDR1 is LGHNT, CDR2 FRNRAP, per germline. CDR3 in amino acids: CASGLRGASGSFTDTQYF. Here the CDR3 DNA reads TGTGCTAGTGGGCTACGGGGGGCCAGCGGGAGTTTCACAGATACGCAGTATTTT.

The rearrangement joins TRBV11-2 to TRBJ2-1, with D unclear. V was pared by 1 base and J by 5 bases, with 6 bases between. The germline CDR1 and CDR2 sequences are SGHAT and FQNNGV. The CDR3 spans 13 residues. The CDR3 DNA reads TGTGCCAGCAGCTTAGGGCAGAACAATGAGCAGTTCTTC. Its protein is CASSLGQNNEQFF.

The chain recombines TRBV7-3 with TRBJ2-6, with 8 bases aligning to TRBD2. The CDR3 is 18 amino acids. V gave up 0 bases and J gave up 0 bases; unmatched junction bases: 4. From germline, CDR1 is SGHTA and CDR2 FQGTGA. CDR3 nucleotides: TGTGCCAGCAGCTTAACTCTAGCGGGCACCTCTGGGGCCAACGTCCTGACTTTC. Its translation: CASSLTLAGTSGANVLTF.

The CDR3 here is CSVEDLDSSGGDYNEQFF. For the CDR3, the DNA is TGCAGCGTTGAAGATTTAGATTCAAGCGGGGGCGACTACAATGAGCAGTTCTTC. The V call is TRBV29-1, the J call TRBJ2-1; the match to TRBD2 covers 8 bases. There are 18 residues in the CDR3. Trimming removed 0 bases from V and 3 bases from J; junction bases left unmatched: 13. In germline, CDR1 is SQVTM, CDR2 ANQGSEA.

The chain is built from TRBV5-1 and TRBJ2-3, with 11 bases fitting TRBD2. V was pared by 0 bases and J by 7 bases, with 13 bases of the junction left unmatched. The CDR3 loop spans 18 amino acids. Germline loops: CDR1 SGHRS, CDR2 YFSETQ. The CDR3: CASSLAPLAGGRSNTQYF. CDR3 nucleotides: TGCGCCAGCAGCTTGGCCCCGTTAGCGGGGGGGCGGTCAAATACGCAGTATTTT.

This clone was counted once. CDR3 in amino acids: CASSKGTSPLRFF. CDR3 sequence (DNA): TGTGCCAGTAGTAAAGGGACATCTCCTTTGAGGTTCTTC. The genes are TRBV19 and TRBJ2-1, with D maybe TRBD1 (6 bases). The CDR3 has 13 amino acids. Germline V gene data show CDR1 as LNHDA and CDR2 as SQIVND (reference sequence). V lost 4 bases and J lost 15, with 19 bases in between.

The gene calls are TRBV19 and TRBJ2-7; D is perhaps TRBD2 (6 bases). Trimming removed 3 bases at V and 6 bases at J, with 18 bases between. The CDR3 extends over 15 amino acids. CDR1 is LNHDA, CDR2 SQIVND, per germline (reference sequence). CDR3 DNA: TGTGCCAGTAGTATTCGAGCGGGTTCTATGGTCGAGCAGTACTTC. This translates into CASSIRAGSMVEQYF.

This clone was seen just once. The chain links TRBV9 to TRBJ2-5; a possible D gene is TRBD2 (6 bases). CDR1 SGDLS and CDR2 YYNGEE come from the germline V gene. Trimming removed 1 base from V and 5 bases from J, with 12 bases in between. This CDR3 is 14 amino acids long. DNA for the CDR3: TGTGCCAGCAGCGTATCGGTGGGGAGGGAGACCCAGTACTTC. It yields the protein CASSVSVGRETQYF. Drawing the rest from reference TRBV9 and TRBJ2-5, the complete variable domain is DSGVTQTPKHLITATGQRVTLRCSPRSGDLSVYWYQQSLDQGLQFLIQYYNGEERAKGNILERFSAQQFPDLHSELNLSSLELGDSALYFCASSVSVGRETQYFGPGTRLLVL.

The chain links TRBV29-1 to TRBJ2-2, with no clear D. Germline CDR1 reads SQVTM; CDR2 reads ANQGSEA. Trimming removed 4 bases from V and 5 bases from J, with 11 bases in between. The CDR3 runs 13 residues. CDR3 protein: CSVVFGWTGELFF. DNA of the CDR3: TGCAGCGTTGTGTTCGGGTGGACCGGGGAGCTGTTTTTT.

The V call is TRBV9, the J call TRBJ2-5; maybe TRBD2 (6 bases). CDR1 SGDLS and CDR2 YYNGEE come from the germline V gene. The CDR3 runs 15 residues. The V and J ends lost 0 bases and 5 bases respectively, with 14 bases between them. The CDR3 DNA reads as TGTGCCAGCAGCGTAGGGGGCGGAGGGGCGGAGACCCAGTACTTC. Protein sequence: CASSVGGGGAETQYF.